These T cell receptor beta chains were read from a single sample in a study of response to subunit inactivated influenza vaccine. TCRdb processed the RT-PCR reads anew with MiXCR; each CDR3 protein has one entry. The data show 650,000 or so distinct CDR3 sequences, with approximately 15% seen just once and 7.6% held by the top ten. The sample was PBMCs from blood, taken approximately 15 days before vaccination. The receptor set was obtained from a man in his forties or fifties who received an inactivated influenza vaccine. Each CDR3 is given with its conserved first and last residue. Fields, in order: J gene, V gene, D gene, clone size, CDR3 protein, CDR3 DNA. D genes are given only for firm matches. Rows may omit the clone size; those that give it use once, few, many or a size class.

>TRBJ2-4|TRBV6-2/TRBV6-3|NA|few
CASSYLAKNIQYF
TGTGCCAGCAGTTATCTAGCCAAAAACATTCAGTACTTC
>TRBJ2-7|TRBV30|NA|NA
CAWSLPSYEQYF
TGTGCCTGGAGTCTCCCATCCTACGAGCAGTACTTC
>TRBJ2-3|TRBV7-2|NA|few
CASSGAGAADTQYF
TGTGCCAGCAGCGGCGCAGGGGCGGCGGATACGCAGTATTTT
>TRBJ2-3|TRBV30|TRBD2|NA
CAWKLAGGSTDTQYF
TGTGCCTGGAAGTTAGCGGGAGGGAGCACAGATACGCAGTATTTT
>TRBJ2-4|TRBV11-2|TRBD1|NA
CASSLVGATGGNVAKNIQYF
TGTGCCAGCAGCTTAGTAGGGGCGACAGGGGGGAATGTAGCCAAAAACATTCAGTACTTC
>TRBJ2-2|TRBV6-2/TRBV6-3|TRBD1|NA
CASSYSRTGNTGELFF
TGTGCCAGCAGTTACTCCCGGACAGGGAACACCGGGGAGCTGTTTTTT
>TRBJ1-5|TRBV2|TRBD1|few
CASSESGRGLRQPQHF
TGTGCCAGCAGTGAATCCGGCAGGGGGCTACGGCAGCCCCAGCATTTT
>TRBJ2-5|TRBV20-1|NA|NA
CSARDLRTKASEETQYF
TGCAGCGCTAGAGATCTCAGGACTAAAGCTTCCGAAGAGACCCAGTACTTC
>TRBJ1-2|TRBV4-1|NA|NA
CASSQVEGNYGYTF
TGCGCCAGCAGCCAAGTTGAGGGGAACTATGGCTACACCTTC
>TRBJ1-1|TRBV27|TRBD1|few
CASSPIPGGSYDTEAFF
TGTGCCAGCAGTCCAATCCCAGGGGGATCATATGACACTGAAGCTTTCTTT
>TRBJ1-1|TRBV28|TRBD1|NA
CASSLSGRGYTEAFF
TGTGCCAGCAGTTTAAGTGGCAGGGGGTACACTGAAGCTTTCTTT
>TRBJ2-1|TRBV20-1|NA|NA
CSASPEGNEQFF
TGCAGTGCTAGCCCCGAGGGTAATGAGCAGTTCTTC
>TRBJ2-2|TRBV11-3|TRBD1|NA
CASSREMQGANTGELFF
TGTGCCAGCAGCCGAGAAATGCAGGGGGCGAACACCGGGGAGCTGTTTTTT
>TRBJ1-2|TRBV4-2|NA|few
CASSPDSVYYGYTF
TGTGCCAGCAGCCCGGACAGCGTTTACTATGGCTACACCTTC
>TRBJ1-2|TRBV7-9|TRBD1|NA
CASSLQYQGGTF
TGTGCCAGCAGCTTACAATATCAGGGGGGCACCTTC
>TRBJ2-2|TRBV15|NA|few
CATSRGADTGELFF
TGTGCCACCAGCAGAGGAGCGGACACCGGGGAGCTGTTTTTT
>TRBJ2-1|TRBV10-2|NA|NA
CASSGGRPLYNEQFF
TGCGCCAGCAGTGGTGGCCGTCCGCTCTACAATGAGCAGTTCTTC
>TRBJ2-7|TRBV18|NA|NA
CASSSRSTHSGEQYF
TGTGCCAGCTCATCACGCTCAACCCATTCTGGCGAGCAGTACTTC
>TRBJ2-4|TRBV20-1|NA|NA
CSARDFGWNIQYF
TGCAGTGCTAGAGATTTTGGTTGGAACATTCAGTACTTC
>TRBJ2-5|TRBV12-3/TRBV12-4|NA|NA
CASSFAGRGTSQYF
TGTGCCAGCAGTTTCGCTGGCAGGGGAACGTCCCAGTACTTC
>TRBJ2-7|TRBV27|NA|many
CASGEQGRTYEQYF
TGTGCCAGTGGGGAACAGGGGAGGACCTACGAGCAGTACTTC
>TRBJ2-7|TRBV7-9|NA|many
CASSLFDGSEQYF
TGTGCCAGCAGCTTATTTGACGGGTCCGAGCAGTACTTC
>TRBJ2-3|TRBV20-1|TRBD2|few
CSARGLVSYTQYF
TGCAGTGCGAGGGGACTAGTTTCCTATACGCAGTATTTT